Listed below are T cell receptor beta chains from one sample, sequenced in a study of control samples from healthy donors and cancer patients. Libraries were prepared by immunoSEQ multiplex PCR; TCRdb keeps only in-frame clonotypes and omits some of them. The sample includes 65,000 to 100,000 clones, 90% to 95% of them seen just once. The sequenced material came from blood. These receptors were taken from a man aged 45-65 years in good health. CDR3s include the opening cysteine and the closing phenylalanine or tryptophan. D genes are given only for firm matches. Clone size, where shown, is once, few, many, or a class for clones that have expanded.

NA	TRBV6-6	NA	TRBJ1-2	CASRGTTSYGYTF	TGTGCCAGCAGGGGGACGACAAGCTATGGCTACACCTTC
TRBD1	TRBV24-1	NA	TRBJ2-5	CATSDLRDRGGETQYF	TGTGCCACCAGTGATTTGCGTGACAGGGGCGGAGAGACCCAGTACTTC
NA	TRBV19	NA	TRBJ1-4	CASSIGDRSNEKLFF	TGTGCCAGTAGTATAGGGGACCGAAGTAATGAAAAACTGTTTTTT
NA	TRBV15	NA	TRBJ2-5	CATSRDLDGGRRTTQYF	TGTGCCACCAGCAGAGATCTTGACGGGGGGCGCCGGACGACCCAGTACTTC
NA	TRBV29-1	NA	TRBJ2-2	CSVEDWVLGAGELFF	TGCAGCGTTGAAGATTGGGTTCTAGGGGCCGGGGAGCTGTTTTTT
NA	TRBV2	NA	TRBJ1-5	CASSEGAGLGSGQPQHF	TGTGCCAGCAGTGAAGGGGCGGGACTTGGGTCGGGTCAGCCCCAGCATTTT
NA	TRBV6-2/TRBV6-3	NA	TRBJ2-3	CASSYVQLIGTDTQYF	TGTGCCAGCAGTTACGTTCAACTAATTGGCACAGATACGCAGTATTTT
NA	TRBV12-5	NA	TRBJ1-2	CASGSPPIWGGYTF	TGTGCTAGTGGTTCTCCTCCGATCTGGGGTGGCTACACCTTC
NA	TRBV12-5	NA	TRBJ2-5	CASGLAGGETQYF	TGTGCTAGTGGTTTGGCAGGTGGAGAGACCCAGTACTTC
TRBD1	TRBV27	once	TRBJ2-5	CASSLLSDRGKGETQYF	TGTGCCAGCAGTTTACTTAGTGACAGGGGGAAGGGAGAGACCCAGTACTTC
NA	TRBV25-1	NA	TRBJ1-6	CASSLDARNSPLHF	TGTGCCAGCAGCTTGGACGCCCGAAATTCACCCCTCCACTTT
TRBD1	TRBV5-6	once	TRBJ2-7	CASSLVGQDEQYF	TGTGCCAGCAGTCTGGTGGGACAGGACGAGCAGTACTTC
NA	TRBV14	NA	TRBJ2-3	CASSQQGGYTDTQYF	TGTGCCAGCAGCCAACAGGGGGGATACACAGATACGCAGTATTTT
NA	TRBV6-2/TRBV6-3	NA	TRBJ2-3	CASSYYTDTQYF	TGTGCCAGCAGTTACTACACAGATACGCAGTATTTT
TRBD1	TRBV14	NA	TRBJ1-2	CASSQGQAGGYTF	TGTGCCAGCAGCCAGGGACAGGCGGGAGGCTACACCTTC
NA	TRBV11-3	NA	TRBJ2-3	CASSPSTTGDTQYF	TGTGCCAGCAGCCCGTCTACAACGGGGGATACGCAGTATTTT